This TCR beta chain was identified in a study of T cell responses to AZD1222 COVID-19 vaccine. Study in general: Pooling of second doses given at about 4 or about 12 weeks was done. Regarding the study as a whole: Every sample of the repertoires postdated the peak T cell response. The donors showed a predominance of white British ancestry and of females, with possible underestimation of clonal diversity.

From germline, CDR1 is SGHDT and CDR2 YYEEEE. Trimming cost V 0 bases and J 7 bases, with 10 bases left between them. CDR3 length equals 13 residues. Libraries were prepared by immunoSEQ multiplex PCR; TCRdb keeps only in-frame clonotypes and omits some of them. The table lists approximately 60,000 clones, 76% of them singletons, with over 11% in the top ten. This clone was seen once. The target antigen is unknown. This chain links TRBV5-6 with TRBJ1-2, with D possibly being TRBD1 (5 bases). This TCR was sampled from an adult in good health. The specimen was peripheral blood, collected on day 0 of AZD1222 vaccination. CDR3 in DNA: TGTGCCAGCAGCTTGGGGAGGCAGGGTGGCTACACCTTC. This encodes CASSLGRQGGYTF.